Described below is a single T cell receptor (beta chain) sequence and its context. Its antigen is not known. The data were produced by immunoSEQ multiplex PCR, yet TCRdb's version contains in-frame clones alone and is incomplete. The profile shows over 100,000 clones, nearly 90% of them singletons. The sample comes from a study of T cell responses to AZD1222 COVID-19 vaccine. Whole-study results and caveats: Regions left unmutated in variants are reportedly the target of nearly half of spike-specific TCRs. White British donors predominated, females outnumbered males, and clonal diversity was possibly underestimated.

The TCR comes from an adult in good health. Sequenced here: peripheral blood, sampled on day 0 of MenACWY control vaccination.

The CDR3 is CAGSNQGRGDEKLFF. CDR3 DNA sequence: TGTGCCGGCTCTAATCAGGGGCGGGGTGATGAAAAACTGTTTTTT. The J gene is TRBJ1-4, the V gene TRBV6-6; maybe TRBD1 (6 bases). CDR1 and CDR2 (germline): MNHNY, SVGAGI (reference sequence). The CDR3 is made up of 15 amino acids. Trimming pared 11 bases from V and 6 bases from J, leaving 22 bases between.